Sequencing of this T cell receptor beta chain was carried out in a study of blood T cell repertoires in COVID-19. Overall study context: COVID-19 samples collected from the United States, Italy and Spain covered acute and convalescent phases.

The CDR3 covers 16 residues. V gave up 1 base and J gave up 7 bases; unmatched junction bases: 9. Germline V gives CDR1 SGHRS, CDR2 YFSETQ. Repertoires were generated with immunoSEQ multiplex PCR, while TCRdb's copy carries only in-frame clones and drops some. The data hold hundreds of thousands of clones, with about 91% observed a single time. This chain links TRBV5-1 with TRBJ2-2, with 8 bases identical to TRBD1. The sequencing input was PBMCs or T cells enriched from blood (not recorded which). The origin of this receptor is a woman aged 40 to 50 with acute COVID-19. Here the CDR3 reads CASSLRPQGANGELFF. In DNA, the CDR3 is TGCGCCAGCAGCTTGAGACCTCAGGGGGCAAACGGGGAGCTGTTTTTT.